The 21 T cell receptor beta chains listed next were all sequenced from one sample in a study of blood T cell repertoires in COVID-19. Profiled with immunoSEQ multiplex PCR; TCRdb holds only in-frame clones, not every one. Of 170,000 or so clones listed, around nine tenths are singletons. Sequenced: peripheral blood. The origin of the receptors is a man in his 60s with COVID-19, enrolled during active disease.

The rearrangement uses TRBV19 and TRBJ2-3; 14 bases match TRBD2. V was pared by 8 bases and J by 0 bases, with 13 bases of the junction left unmatched. The V gene's germline CDR1 is LNHDA and CDR2 SQIVND (reference sequence). This CDR3 spans 19 amino acids. The CDR3 spells CASCATGLAGEWSTDTQYF. The CDR3, as DNA: TGTGCCAGTTGTGCTACGGGACTAGCGGGAGAGTGGAGCACAGATACGCAGTATTTT.

The V call is TRBV5-6, the J call TRBJ1-1, with D possibly TRBD1 on 5 matching bases. The CDR3 spans 13 residues. V was shortened by 6 bases and J by 2 bases, with 11 bases between the two germline ends. Germline-derived CDR1 and CDR2 are SGHDT and YYEEEE. The CDR3 region is CASNDRVNTEAFF. As DNA, the CDR3 is TGTGCCAGCAACGACAGAGTAAACACTGAAGCTTTCTTT.

The chain couples TRBV28 to TRBJ1-5, with TRBD1 matching 7 bases. The V gene end was trimmed by 6 bases and the J gene end by 2 bases; junction bases not matched to a gene: 10. From germline, CDR1 is MDHEN and CDR2 SYDVKM. The CDR3 covers 16 residues. CDR3: CASRSLPGGRNQPQHF. For the CDR3, the DNA is TGTGCCAGCAGGTCCCTCCCAGGGGGTCGCAATCAGCCCCAGCATTTT.

V gene TRBV29-1 combines with J gene TRBJ1-2, with a weak D call TRBD1 (6 bases). Germline CDR1 reads SQVTM; CDR2 reads ANQGSEA. This CDR3 has 14 residues. The ends were cut back, 4 bases at V and 4 bases at J, with 16 bases in the middle. The CDR3 sequence is CSVVEGRGTYGYTF. The CDR3 DNA reads as TGCAGCGTTGTTGAGGGCAGGGGAACCTATGGCTACACCTTC.

The chain recombines TRBV11-2 with TRBJ1-2; D is perhaps TRBD1 (5 bases). The V gene lost 5 bases and the J gene lost 4 bases, with 17 bases spanning the gap. The CDR3 has 15 residues. CDR1 and CDR2 (germline): SGHAT, FQNNGV. The CDR3 sequence: CASSQRTRETYGYTF. The CDR3 nucleotides are TGTGCCAGCAGCCAGAGGACACGTGAAACCTATGGCTACACCTTC. Filled out from reference TRBV11-2 and TRBJ1-2, the complete variable domain reads EAGVAQSPRYKIIEKRQSVAFWCNPISGHATLYWYQQILGQGPKLLIQFQNNGVVDDSQLPKDRFSAERLKGVDSTLKIQPAKLEDSAVYLCASSQRTRETYGYTFGSGTRLTVV.

The chain recombines TRBV5-1 with TRBJ1-1; the match to TRBD1 covers 8 bases. V lost 2 bases to trimming and J lost 3 bases; unmatched junction nucleotides: 3. CDR1 is SGHRS, CDR2 YFSETQ, per germline. The CDR3 is 14 amino acids. The CDR3: CASSFQGADTEAFF. In nucleotides, the CDR3 is TGCGCCAGCAGCTTTCAGGGGGCTGACACTGAAGCTTTCTTT.

The chain couples TRBV11-3 to TRBJ1-2; D uncertain. The CDR3 has 15 amino acids. The V and J ends lost 0 bases and 0 bases respectively, with 8 bases between them. The germline CDR1 and CDR2 sequences are SGHNT and YENEEA. CDR3 protein: CASSLDRGANYGYTF. For the CDR3, the DNA is TGTGCCAGCAGCTTAGATCGCGGAGCTAACTATGGCTACACCTTC.

The J gene is TRBJ2-1, the V gene TRBV7-3; 8 nucleotides line up with TRBD1. The J segment lost 4 bases and the V segment lost 3 bases, leaving 8 bases of the junction unmatched. Germline values: CDR1 SGHTA, CDR2 FQGTGA. The CDR3 is 16 amino acids. CDR3 loop: CASSFSGTGAYNEQFF. DNA of the CDR3: TGTGCCAGCAGCTTCTCCGGGACAGGCGCATACAATGAGCAGTTCTTC.

As concerns this clone: The junction differs from germline at one of its ends, possibly a read error. The rearrangement links TRBV18 to TRBJ1-2, with TRBD1 identical over 7 bases. The CDR3 contains 13 residues. The germline gives CDR1 KGHSH, CDR2 LQKENI. In nucleotides, the CDR3 is TGTGCCAGCTCACGGGACAGTAACTATGACTACACCTTC. This codes for CASSRDSNYDYTF.

As DNA, the CDR3 is TGTGCCAGCATGAGCACCGGGACTAGTTACAATGAGCAGTTCTTC. Residues: CASMSTGTSYNEQFF. The gene calls are TRBV6-5 and TRBJ2-1, with 8 positions matching TRBD2. This CDR3 is 15 amino acids long. The J segment lost 4 bases and the V segment lost 7 bases, leaving 9 bases of the junction unmatched. Germline CDR1 is MNHEY and CDR2 is SVGAGI.

The chain joins TRBV14 to TRBJ1-6, with unresolved D. CDR3 length: 12 residues. Between the trimmed V and J ends, which lost 1 base and 9 bases, there was a span of 4 bases. Per germline, CDR1 SGHDN and CDR2 FVKESK. This CDR3 reads CASSQVRSPLHF. The CDR3 region has the DNA TGTGCCAGCAGCCAAGTGCGTTCACCCCTCCACTTT. The full variable domain, with the rest looked up from reference TRBV14 and TRBJ1-6, is EAGVTQFPSHSVIEKGQTVTLRCDPISGHDNLYWYRRVMGKEIKFLLHFVKESKQDESGMPNNRFLAERTGGTYSTLKVQPAELEDSGVYFCASSQVRSPLHFGNGTRLTVT.

The V call is TRBV30, the J call TRBJ2-2, with 10 nucleotides matching TRBD2. Germline loops: CDR1 GTSNPN, CDR2 SVGIG (reference sequence). The CDR3 has 18 residues. Trimming cost V 4 bases and J 1 base; bases outside gene matches: 12. Here the CDR3 DNA reads TGTGCCTGGAAGGATGGTGAGCGGGGGGGATTGAACACCGGGGAGCTGTTTTTT. Its translation: CAWKDGERGGLNTGELFF.

In DNA form, the CDR3 reads TGCGCCAGCAGCCAAGACACGGGACAAGGGAGGGCCCAGTACTTC. Translating gives CASSQDTGQGRAQYF. The chain joins TRBV4-3 to TRBJ2-5; D possibly corresponds to TRBD2 (7 bases). V was pared by 0 bases and J by 9 bases, with 17 bases between. Germline V gene sequence: CDR1 LGHNA, CDR2 YSLEER. The CDR3 covers 15 residues.

The V call is TRBV9, the J call TRBJ2-5; 7 bases fit TRBD2. Trimming took 3 bases from V and 3 from J; bases not matched to a gene: 8. Germline V gene data show CDR1 as SGDLS and CDR2 as YYNGEE. The CDR3 sequence is 15 residues long. The CDR3 reads CASSGGTAGEETQYF. The DNA of the CDR3 is TGTGCCAGCAGCGGCGGTACGGCGGGGGAAGAGACCCAGTACTTC.

The V call is TRBV2, the J call TRBJ2-7; 9 bases are a match to TRBD1. Germline V gene data show CDR1 as SNHLY and CDR2 as FYNNEI. The CDR3 has 18 residues. Losses at the gene ends were 5 bases for V and 2 bases for J; bases not matched to a gene: 16. The CDR3 bases are TGTGCCAGCAGTTTCTCGGTTTCATTTGGGACAGGGACCTACGAGCAGTACTTC. It yields the protein CASSFSVSFGTGTYEQYF.

This chain uses TRBV19 with TRBJ1-5; a possible D gene is TRBD1 (6 bases). The length of the CDR3 is 15 residues. The V end lost 8 bases, the J end lost 6 bases, and 20 bases lay between the germline ends. Germline V gene lookup returns CDR1 LNHDA and CDR2 SQIVND (reference sequence). The CDR3 coding sequence is TGTGCCAGTGAGGGGGGGCGCGGGGAAGTTCAGCCCCAGCATTTT. It encodes CASEGGRGEVQPQHF.

CDR3 DNA: TGTGCCAGCAGCCTCGGACAGGGACAATGGGAGACCCAGTACTTC. Translation gives CASSLGQGQWETQYF. The V call is TRBV6-6, the J call TRBJ2-5; TRBD1 aligns across 8 bases. Per germline, CDR1 MNHNY and CDR2 SVGAGI (reference sequence). This CDR3 is built from 15 residues. V was pared by 6 bases and J by 5 bases, with 11 bases of the junction left unmatched.

The chain recombines TRBV30 with TRBJ2-5; 8 bases are shared with TRBD1. This CDR3 comprises 13 residues. The germline V gene has CDR1 GTSNPN and CDR2 SVGIG (reference sequence). V lost 3 bases and J lost 4; bases outside the gene matches: 4. This CDR3 is CAWSLQGVETQYF. The CDR3 DNA sequence: TGTGCCTGGAGCCTACAGGGGGTAGAGACCCAGTACTTC.

This chain connects TRBV7-8 to TRBJ1-4; D is perhaps TRBD1 (5 bases). Germline CDR1 is SGHVS and CDR2 is FQNEAQ. The CDR3 covers 13 residues. Between the trimmed V and J ends, which lost 2 bases and 14 bases, there was a span of 15 bases. Here the CDR3 DNA reads TGTGCCAGCAGCTTAAAGTCAGGGCATCCTCTGTTTTTT. Its protein product is CASSLKSGHPLFF. Variable domain in full (rest from reference TRBV7-8 and TRBJ1-4): GAGVSQSPRYKVAKRGQDVALRCDPISGHVSLFWYQQALGQGPEFLTYFQNEAQLDKSGLPSDRFFAERPEGSVSTLKIQRTQQEDSAVYLCASSLKSGHPLFFGSGTQLSVL.

V is TRBV6-6 and J is TRBJ1-2; TRBD1 matches 7 bases. Trimming removed 5 bases from V and 2 bases from J; junction bases left unmatched: 11. The CDR3 length is 16 residues. From germline, CDR1 is MNHNY and CDR2 SVGAGI (reference sequence). DNA of the CDR3: TGTGCCAGCAGTCCCTACCGTGGGACAGAAAACTATGGCTACACCTTC. This sequence encodes CASSPYRGTENYGYTF.

V and J are TRBV7-9 and TRBJ2-7; TRBD1 matches at 11 bases. The germline V gene encodes CDR1 SEHNR and CDR2 FQNEAQ (reference sequence). After removal of 6 bases from V and 5 bases from J, the junction contained 9 bases not matched to a gene. The CDR3 loop spans 15 amino acids. This CDR3 is CASRRAGQGANEQYF. The CDR3 bases are TGTGCCAGCAGGCGAGCAGGACAGGGGGCCAACGAGCAGTACTTC.